These 30 T cell receptor beta chains originate from one sample sequenced in a study of cytomegalovirus exposure and HLA in healthy donors. The PCR used 60 Vbeta and 13 Jbeta primers. The protocol was immunoSEQ multiplex PCR, while the TCRdb copy is restricted to in-frame clones and leaves out a portion. The sample contains about 130,000 clones, about 80% of which appear only once. The source material was PBMCs. The receptor set was obtained from a woman between 50 and 59 years old in good health and CMV-seronegative.

This chain links TRBV7-8 with TRBJ2-1, with 14 bases lining up with TRBD2. The V gene end was trimmed by 5 bases and the J gene end by 7 bases; junction bases not matched to a gene: 10. The CDR3 is 17 amino acids. Germline CDR1 SGHVS, CDR2 FQNEAQ. DNA of the CDR3: TGTGCCAGCAGCGGGAGGACTAGCGGGAGGCCCTGGAATGAGCAGTTCTTC. It translates to CASSGRTSGRPWNEQFF. The complete variable domain, with remaining parts taken from reference TRBV7-8 and TRBJ2-1, reads GAGVSQSPRYKVAKRGQDVALRCDPISGHVSLFWYQQALGQGPEFLTYFQNEAQLDKSGLPSDRFFAERPEGSVSTLKIQRTQQEDSAVYLCASSGRTSGRPWNEQFFGPGTRLTVL.

J is TRBJ1-5 and V is TRBV6-5; D uncertain. Trimming cost V 0 bases and J 2 bases, with 11 bases left between them. This CDR3 is 16 amino acids long. CDR1 and CDR2 (germline): MNHEY, SVGAGI. CDR3 DNA: TGTGCCAGCAGTTACTCTCGCCCGGGAGGCAATCAGCCCCAGCATTTT. Translated: CASSYSRPGGNQPQHF.

The chain has TRBV30 and TRBJ2-5, with 9 bases lining up with TRBD2. Trimming at V came to 4 bases and at J to 5 bases, leaving 8 bases not matched to a gene. This CDR3 has 14 amino acids. The germline gives CDR1 GTSNPN, CDR2 SVGIG (reference sequence). The CDR3 sequence is CAWKGGRGRETQYF. The DNA of the CDR3 is TGTGCCTGGAAGGGCGGGAGGGGCCGGGAGACCCAGTACTTC.

This sequence joins TRBV7-6 and TRBJ2-7; 11 bases map to TRBD1. This CDR3 comprises 13 residues. CDR1 SGHVS and CDR2 FNYEAQ come from the germline V gene. The V and J ends lost 5 bases and 6 bases, in that order; junction bases with no gene match: 3. The CDR3 reads CASSTGTGGEQYF. For the CDR3, the DNA is TGTGCCAGCAGCACCGGGACAGGGGGCGAGCAGTACTTC.

Concerning this clone itself: This specimen includes other DNA sequences encoding the same CDR3. The chain is built from TRBV30 and TRBJ1-5, with TRBD1 as a possible D gene (6 bases). CDR1 and CDR2 (germline): GTSNPN, SVGIG (reference sequence). The CDR3 spans 13 residues. V lost 0 bases, J lost 4 bases, and 7 bases lay in between. As DNA, the CDR3 is TGTGCCTGGAGTGTAGGGGGAAATCAGCCCCAGCATTTT. Protein: CAWSVGGNQPQHF.

CDR3 nucleotides: TGCAGCGTCGGGGGAGGGCTTGGGGAAAAACTGTTTTTT. Its protein product is CSVGGGLGEKLFF. This chain joins TRBV29-1 and TRBJ1-4; TRBD1 is a possible D gene (5 bases). The V end lost 6 bases, the J end lost 8 bases, and 16 bases lay between the germline ends. The germline CDR1 and CDR2 sequences are SQVTM and ANQGSEA. The CDR3 runs 13 residues.

In DNA form, the CDR3 reads TGTGCCAGCAGCGGAATCCGGAGGTACGAGCAGTACTTC. Encoded protein: CASSGIRRYEQYF. The V call is TRBV5-6, the J call TRBJ2-7, with D possibly matching TRBD2 (5 bases). V dropped 4 bases and J dropped 4 bases, with 12 bases sitting between them. This CDR3 is 13 amino acids long. Germline CDR1 reads SGHDT; CDR2 reads YYEEEE. Looking up the rest from reference TRBV5-6 and TRBJ2-7 gives the full variable domain: DAGVTQSPTHLIKTRGQQVTLRCSPKSGHDTVSWYQQALGQGPQFIFQYYEEEERQRGNFPDRFSGHQFPNYSSELNVNALLLGDSALYLCASSGIRRYEQYFGPGTRLTVT.

Remarks on this clone: Germline is not matched at one junction end, which may reflect a read error. DNA for the CDR3: TGTGCCAGTATCGGGGGACAGGAGCGGGACTTC. Protein product: CASIGGQERDF. V gene TRBV19 combines with J gene TRBJ2-7, with TRBD1 identical over 8 bases. Germline V lookup: CDR1 LNHDA, CDR2 SQIVND (reference sequence). The CDR3 is made up of 11 amino acids.

The chain joins TRBV6-6 to TRBJ1-1, with 7 bases lining up with TRBD1. CDR3 length: 13 residues. The V and J ends lost 6 bases and 9 bases, in that order; junction bases with no gene match: 10. Germline V gene sequence: CDR1 MNHNY, CDR2 SVGAGI (reference sequence). CDR3 sequence: CASRPETGWKAFF. DNA of the CDR3: TGTGCCAGCAGACCCGAGACAGGGTGGAAAGCTTTCTTT.

The CDR3 sequence is CATSRDLVVGGKLFF. The CDR3 DNA reads as TGTGCCACCAGCAGAGATCTGGTAGTCGGCGGAAAACTGTTTTTT. The rearrangement joins TRBV15 to TRBJ1-4; D not certain. Per germline, CDR1 LNHNV and CDR2 YYDKDF (reference sequence). Between the trimmed V and J ends, which lost 0 bases and 10 bases, there was a span of 15 bases. The CDR3 runs to 15 residues.

This chain links TRBV14 with TRBJ2-3, with a possible D match to TRBD1 (5 bases). Germline-derived CDR1 and CDR2 are SGHDN and FVKESK. Trimming shortened V by 4 bases and J by 5 bases, and 10 bases separated the two germline ends. The CDR3 length is 13 residues. Here the CDR3 DNA reads TGTGCCAGCAGCCTCAATAGGGGAGATACGCAGTATTTT. This codes for CASSLNRGDTQYF.

The rearrangement links TRBV27 to TRBJ2-3; 12 bases map to TRBD2. CDR3 length: 16 residues. Germline V gene sequence: CDR1 MNHEY, CDR2 SMNVEV (reference sequence). J gave up 5 bases and V 0 bases, and 3 bases lay outside the gene matches. The CDR3 loop is CASSLSLAGGLDTQYF. The CDR3 DNA reads as TGTGCCAGCAGTTTATCGCTAGCGGGAGGGTTAGATACGCAGTATTTT.

V and J are TRBV4-3 and TRBJ1-1; 7 nucleotides align to TRBD1. Per germline, CDR1 LGHNA and CDR2 YSLEER. This CDR3 is 16 amino acids long. The J segment lost 2 bases and the V segment lost 0 bases, leaving 6 bases of the junction unmatched. As DNA, the CDR3 is TGCGCCAGCAGCCAAGATGGGACAGCAACAAACACTGAAGCTTTCTTT. It codes for CASSQDGTATNTEAFF.

V and J are TRBV7-9 and TRBJ1-1; the D is unclear. V was trimmed by 1 base and J by 10 bases, leaving 19 bases between them. Germline CDR1 and CDR2: SEHNR and FQNEAQ (reference sequence). CDR3 length: 15 amino acids. The CDR3 nucleotides are TGTGCCAGCAGCTTAGGTAGTCGGGAGGGATTCGGAGCTTTCTTT. This translates into CASSLGSREGFGAFF.

This clone was observed a few times. V and J are TRBV7-3 and TRBJ2-1; 9 bases map to TRBD1. CDR1 is SGHTA and CDR2 is FQGTGA in the germline V gene. V lost 5 bases to trimming and J lost 7 bases; unmatched junction nucleotides: 9. The CDR3 runs 15 residues. The DNA of the CDR3 is TGTGCCAGCAGCGCTGGGACAGGGCCCGCTAATGAGCAGTTCTTC. This translates into CASSAGTGPANEQFF. The full variable domain, rest sourced from reference TRBV7-3 and TRBJ2-1, is GAGVSQTPSNKVTEKGKYVELRCDPISGHTALYWYRQSLGQGPEFLIYFQGTGAADDSGLPNDRFFAVRPEGSVSTLKIQRTERGDSAVYLCASSAGTGPANEQFFGPGTRLTVL.

This sequence joins TRBV11-3 and TRBJ2-7; 13 bases align to TRBD2. This CDR3 has 15 amino acids. Germline-derived CDR1 and CDR2 are SGHNT and YENEEA. With 3 bases clipped from V and 6 bases from J, the junction kept 5 bases outside the gene matches. The DNA for the CDR3 is TGTGCCAGCAGCTTTCGGACTAGCGGGAGAGGCGAGCAGTACGTC. This sequence encodes CASSFRTSGRGEQYV.

The chain recombines TRBV11-3 with TRBJ2-1; 10 bases match TRBD2. Germline CDR1 reads SGHNT; CDR2 reads YENEEA. V shed 5 bases, J shed 3 bases, and the junction held 13 bases outside the gene matches. CDR3 length: 18 residues. CDR3 nucleotides: TGTGCCAGCAGCCCCCCTCCGAGGCTAGCGGGAGTCTACAATGAGCAGTTCTTC. As protein: CASSPPPRLAGVYNEQFF.

The J gene is TRBJ1-5, the V gene TRBV30; perhaps TRBD1 as D (5 bases). The CDR3 spans 16 residues. The germline gives CDR1 GTSNPN, CDR2 SVGIG (reference sequence). V dropped 0 bases and J dropped 0 bases, with 12 bases sitting between them. DNA for the CDR3: TGTGCCTGGAGTGTACGGCGGGGGGATAGCAATCAGCCCCAGCATTTT. Protein sequence: CAWSVRRGDSNQPQHF.

This clone was counted a single time. This rearrangement joins TRBV28 to TRBJ1-5; tentative D call: TRBD1 (5 bases). The V end lost 3 bases, the J end lost 1 base, and 16 bases lay between the germline ends. CDR3 size: 17 residues. The germline V gene has CDR1 MDHEN and CDR2 SYDVKM. CDR3 in amino acids: CASSLPGAGRSNQPQHF. In DNA form, the CDR3 reads TGTGCCAGCAGTTTGCCCGGGGCAGGGAGGAGCAATCAGCCCCAGCATTTT.

This chain uses TRBV5-6 with TRBJ1-1; a weak D match, TRBD1 (5 bases). There are 18 residues in the CDR3. The ends were cut back, 0 bases at V and 0 bases at J, with 18 bases in the middle. Germline V CDR1 and CDR2: SGHDT, YYEEEE. DNA of the CDR3: TGTGCCAGCAGCTTGGATTGGGGCGCGGAACAAATGAACACTGAAGCTTTCTTT. Its translation: CASSLDWGAEQMNTEAFF.

The gene calls are TRBV6-5 and TRBJ1-1; D gene uncertain. Germline assignment: CDR1 MNHEY and CDR2 SVGAGI. CDR3 size: 13 residues. V lost 7 bases and J lost 2, with 11 bases in between. CDR3 DNA: TGTGCCAGCACCCCATCAGTCAACACTGAAGCTTTCTTT. Encoded protein: CASTPSVNTEAFF.

The chain has TRBV19 and TRBJ1-2; no clear D gene. Trimming stripped 0 bases from V and 4 bases from J, with 18 bases between. Germline loops: CDR1 LNHDA, CDR2 SQIVND (reference sequence). The CDR3 covers 17 residues. Here the CDR3 DNA reads TGTGCCAGTAGTATAGATCGCCAGACTAGCTTCCTCTATGGCTACACCTTC. Protein product: CASSIDRQTSFLYGYTF.

This clone has just a few counts. This chain links TRBV13 with TRBJ2-2; no firm D call. CDR3 length: 14 residues. Germline V CDR1 and CDR2: PRHDT, FYEKMQ (reference sequence). The germline V and J ends were trimmed by 5 bases and 3 bases, with 10 bases remaining between them. CDR3 sequence (DNA): TGTGCCAGCAGCCCCACCAGTGACACCGGGGAGCTGTTTTTT. Translation: CASSPTSDTGELFF.

The chain is built from TRBV4-3 and TRBJ1-3; maybe TRBD1 (6 bases). Germline V gene sequence: CDR1 LGHNA, CDR2 YSLEER. The CDR3 spans 15 residues. V was clipped by 4 bases and J by 0 bases, with 10 bases between them. The CDR3 DNA sequence: TGCGCCAGCAGCCTCGACAGGAGCTCTGGAAACACCATATATTTT. Translation gives CASSLDRSSGNTIYF.

The V gene is TRBV6-6, the J gene TRBJ2-7, with 7 nucleotides matching TRBD2. The V gene's germline CDR1 is MNHNY and CDR2 SVGAGI (reference sequence). The V and J ends lost 6 bases and 4 bases, in that order; junction bases with no gene match: 6. The CDR3 has 13 amino acids. In nucleotides, the CDR3 is TGTGCCAGCAGCCGGGCGGGGGAGTACGAGCAGTACGTC. Its translation: CASSRAGEYEQYV.

The genes are TRBV7-3 and TRBJ2-3, with a tentative D call TRBD1 (6 bases). In germline, CDR1 is SGHTA, CDR2 FQGTGA. V lost 4 bases and J 5 bases, leaving 7 bases between the germline ends. The CDR3 has 12 amino acids. CDR3 DNA: TGTGCCAGCAGCTCCAGGGGAGATACGCAGTATTTT. Protein product: CASSSRGDTQYF.

The chain combines TRBV5-6 with TRBJ2-1; 11 nucleotides match TRBD2. Germline trimming cut 4 bases from V and 8 bases from J; bases unmatched to any gene: 11. The CDR3 extends over 16 amino acids. Germline V gene sequence: CDR1 SGHDT, CDR2 YYEEEE. CDR3 sequence reads: CASSRILTSGSYEQFF. CDR3 nucleotides: TGTGCCAGCAGCAGAATCTTAACTAGCGGGAGTTATGAGCAGTTCTTC.

This chain connects TRBV19 to TRBJ2-2; TRBD1 aligns across 7 bases. Losses at the gene ends were 11 bases for V and 0 bases for J; bases not matched to a gene: 9. This CDR3 is built from 15 residues. Germline V CDR1 and CDR2: LNHDA, SQIVND (reference sequence). CDR3 region: CACTGATTNTGELFF. The DNA of the CDR3 is TGTGCCTGCACAGGGGCCACTACGAACACCGGGGAGCTGTTTTTT. Using reference TRBV19 and TRBJ2-2 for the parts outside the CDR3, the full variable domain is DGGITQSPKYLFRKEGQNVTLSCEQNLNHDAMYWYRQDPGQGLRLIYYSQIVNDFQKGDIAEGYSVSREKKESFPLTVTSAQKNPTAFYLCACTGATTNTGELFFGEGSRLTVL.

This clone was seen once. The chain employs TRBV30 and TRBJ1-3; D call uncertain. Germline CDR1 and CDR2: GTSNPN and SVGIG (reference sequence). V was shortened by 6 bases and J by 4 bases, with 7 bases between the two germline ends. The CDR3 contains 11 residues. CDR3 in DNA: TGTGCCTGTGACTTGGGAAACACCATATATTTT. Translated: CACDLGNTIYF.

This clone was detected only once. The J gene is TRBJ2-2, the V gene TRBV2; the match to TRBD1 covers 9 bases. J lost 5 bases, V lost 7 bases, and 11 bases had no gene match. Germline CDR1 SNHLY, CDR2 FYNNEI. The length of the CDR3 is 16 residues. The CDR3 loop is CASKSTGTGSTGELFF. The CDR3 DNA sequence: TGTGCCAGCAAGTCTACCGGGACAGGGTCAACCGGGGAGCTGTTTTTT.